This TCR beta chain stems from a study of blood T cell repertoires in COVID-19. In the study overall: COVID-19 samples, acute and convalescent, were from the United States, Italy and Spain. The analysed material was cDNA or gDNA that came from T cells, B-cell-depleted T cells, or PBMCs.

This CDR3 spans 12 amino acids. The germline CDR1 and CDR2 sequences are SQVTM and ANQGSEA. Between the trimmed V and J ends, which lost 4 bases and 4 bases, there was a span of 7 bases. Original data processing: Quantification of nucleated cells was approximated via reference gene primer amplification. Repertoires were generated with immunoSEQ multiplex PCR, while TCRdb's copy carries only in-frame clones and drops some. V, J and clone size are taken as reported in that table, and D and trimming were inferred from the DNA itself. The repertoire holds approximately 170,000 clones, 81% seen once, with 11% in the top ten.

The chain uses TRBV29-1 and TRBJ2-2; D might be TRBD2 (5 bases). The sequence was obtained from a man in his fifties or sixties with active or convalescent COVID-19. Sequencing was carried out using peripheral blood. CDR3 protein: CSVATSTGELFF. In DNA, the CDR3 is TGCAGCGTTGCTACTAGCACCGGGGAGCTGTTTTTT.